This T cell receptor beta chain was found in a study of T cells in Graves' hyperthyroidism and ophthalmopathy. Findings and limits, study-wide: Model output signaled ophthalmopathy a median 6.5 months ahead of onset.

Concerning this clonotype itself: The antigen is undetermined.

RNA transcripts provided the source from which TCR beta CDR3 regions were amplified. Researchers ran a first-round RT-PCR on the TCR CDR3 using the HTBI primer set. Each CDR3 protein gets one entry after TCRdb re-called the multiplex PCR reads with MiXCR. The sample contains 250,000 or so distinct CDR3 sequences, 13% to 15% of which appear only once. Aged 18 to 65, the patients had hyperthyroidism that was newly diagnosed and had lasted under 2 months. Sequences were obtained from blood. This sequence was found in a woman between 50 and 59 years old with Graves' hyperthyroidism that later progressed to Graves' ophthalmopathy.

CDR3 region: CASSDRALGYTF. The CDR3 DNA follows: TGTGCCAGCAGTGACAGAGCCCTCGGCTACACCTTC. This rearrangement joins TRBV28 to TRBJ1-2, with a possible D match to TRBD1 (5 bases). The CDR3 runs 12 residues. Germline-derived CDR1 and CDR2 are MDHEN and SYDVKM. The V end was cut by 5 bases, the J end by 8 bases, with 12 bases between.